The next 18 T cell receptor beta chains were all read from a single sample in a study of tumor-infiltrating lymphocytes in primary liver carcinoma. Blood RNA originated from unsorted whole blood, with germline DNA additionally extracted. Researchers generated TCR beta cDNA from roughly 510 ng of total RNA, relying on a constant-region primer. Generation of the TCR beta libraries relied on three nested multiplex PCR rounds using slightly modified ARM-PCR. TRBV1-TRBV30 forward and Cbeta reverse primers drove the first two roughly 10-cycle rounds. TCRdb analysed the multiplex PCR reads with MiXCR anew, one entry per CDR3 protein. The sample has 180,000 or so distinct CDR3 sequences, 50% to 75% seen once. The material sequenced was peripheral blood. These TCRs come from a man in his forties with primary liver carcinoma and hepatitis B virus infection.

The chain uses TRBV6-1 and TRBJ1-4, with TRBD1 matching over 10 bases. The CDR3 sequence is 13 residues long. The germline V gene encodes CDR1 MNHNS and CDR2 SASEGT. With V trimmed by 9 bases and J by 9 bases, 7 bases remained unmatched. The CDR3 DNA sequence: TGTGCCAGTTCGGACAGGGGGTCTCAAAAACTGTTTTTT. Translating it yields CASSDRGSQKLFF.

V is TRBV14 and J is TRBJ2-7; tentative D call: TRBD1 (5 bases). CDR3 size: 15 residues. Germline V lookup: CDR1 SGHDN, CDR2 FVKESK. V lost 1 base, J lost 6 bases, and 16 bases lay in between. CDR3 nucleotide sequence: TGTGCCAGCAGCCAAGGTACAGGCGGATTAGGCGAGCAGTACTTC. Translated: CASSQGTGGLGEQYF.

To note about this clonotype: A much larger clone lies one base from this, so it may be a read error. The chain uses TRBV29-1 and TRBJ2-3; possibly TRBD2 for D (5 bases). Trimming took 7 bases from V and 7 from J, leaving 15 bases between them. There are 12 residues in the CDR3. Looked up from germline, CDR1 is SQVTM and CDR2 is ANQGSEA. This chain's CDR3 is CSAWTATYTQYF. The CDR3 bases are TGCAGCGCTTGGACTGCTACATATACGCAGTATTTT.

This clonotype came up many times. The V gene is TRBV11-2, the J gene TRBJ2-5; possibly TRBD2 for D (6 bases). Germline lookup yields CDR1 SGHAT and CDR2 FQNNGV. The CDR3 consists of 12 residues. V was shortened by 5 bases and J by 2 bases, with 6 bases between the two germline ends. CDR3 sequence reads: CASSGGQETQYF. The CDR3 nucleotides are TGTGCCAGCAGCGGGGGGCAAGAGACCCAGTACTTC.

A word on this clonotype: It may be a read error: a sequence one base away is much more abundant. This chain joins TRBV6-5 and TRBJ1-1, with D possibly being TRBD1 (5 bases). CDR3 size: 13 residues. Germline lookup yields CDR1 MNHEY and CDR2 SVGAGI. With 2 bases removed from V and 4 bases from J, the gap between germline ends came to 8 bases. The DNA of the CDR3 is TGTGCCAGCAGTTACGGGGGGAGCACTGAAGCTTTCTTT. It yields the protein CASSYGGSTEAFF.

A note on this clonotype: At one of its ends the junction is not consistent with the germline gene, which may arise from a read error. The J gene is TRBJ2-5, the V gene TRBV28; D unclear. From germline, CDR1 is MDHEN and CDR2 SYDVKM. The CDR3 consists of 14 residues. The CDR3 DNA is TGTGCCAGCAGCCCCTCGAATTACCAAGAGACCCAGTACTTT. Translating it yields CASSPSNYQETQYF. Using reference TRBV28 and TRBJ2-5 for the parts outside the CDR3, the full variable domain is DVKVTQSSRYLVKRTGEKVFLECVQDMDHENMFWYRQDPGLGLRLIYFSYDVKMKEKGDIPEGYSVSREKKERFSLILESASTNQTSMYLCASSPSNYQETQYFGPGTRLLVL.

In its sample, this clonotype was seen a few times. As the CDR3 is not closed by the conserved phenylalanine or tryptophan, this likely results from a read error. The chain combines TRBV29-1 with TRBJ2-1, with 13 bases that match TRBD2. Germline loops: CDR1 SQVTM, CDR2 ANQGSEA. This CDR3 spans 15 amino acids. V lost 1 base, J lost 7 bases, and 4 bases stayed unmatched. This chain's CDR3 is CSVEGTSGSNNEQFL. CDR3 nucleotide sequence: TGCAGCGTTGAAGGGACTAGCGGGAGTAATAATGAGCAGTTCTTA.

The V call is TRBV14, the J call TRBJ2-2; 8 bases line up with TRBD2. This CDR3 is built from 16 residues. J lost 7 bases, V lost 4 bases, and 11 bases had no gene match. Germline CDR1 SGHDN, CDR2 FVKESK. CDR3 sequence: CASSPGLGGVVGELFF. Here the CDR3 DNA reads TGTGCCAGCAGCCCGGGACTAGGGGGAGTGGTCGGGGAGCTGTTTTTT.

The chain combines TRBV10-3 with TRBJ2-7; a possible D gene is TRBD2 (6 bases). CDR1 and CDR2 (germline): ENHRY, SYGVKD. This CDR3 comprises 13 residues. V lost 3 bases and J lost 1, with 7 bases in between. The CDR3 DNA reads TGTGCCATCAGTGACGGGGGATCCTACGAGCAGTACTTC. This codes for CAISDGGSYEQYF.

The V gene is TRBV4-1, the J gene TRBJ2-5; no clear D. The ends were cut back, 1 base at V and 1 base at J, with 13 bases in the middle. Germline V gene lookup returns CDR1 MGHRA and CDR2 YSYEKL. The CDR3 is 16 residues long. The CDR3 region is CASSQAAQRFQETQYF. Written as DNA, the CDR3 is TGCGCCAGCAGCCAAGCGGCACAGCGATTCCAAGAGACCCAGTACTTC.

The gene calls are TRBV6-5 and TRBJ2-1; maybe TRBD2 (5 bases). Looked up from germline, CDR1 is MNHEY and CDR2 is SVGAGI. The V gene lost 8 bases and the J gene lost 3 bases, with 17 bases spanning the gap. The CDR3 is made up of 15 amino acids. The CDR3 bases are TGTGCCAGCCGACGATTGGGGAGCAACTACAATGAGCAGTTCTTC. Encoded protein: CASRRLGSNYNEQFF.

Concerning this clonotype: It is likely a read error, because the conserved phenylalanine at the end of the CDR3 is missing. The V and J genes are TRBV29-1 and TRBJ2-5; D not certain. There are 13 residues in the CDR3. The germline V gene encodes CDR1 SQVTM and CDR2 ANQGSEA. As DNA, the CDR3 is TGCACCGTTGAAGATCAGGCCCCCGGGACCCAGTACCTC. This encodes CTVEDQAPGTQYL.

On this clonotype: One junction end disagrees with the germline gene, perhaps due to a read error. The gene calls are TRBV5-1 and TRBJ2-1; 9 bases fit TRBD1. CDR1 and CDR2 from the germline V gene are SGHRS and YFSETQ. The CDR3 contains 13 residues. CDR3 DNA: TGCGCCAGCAGCTCCACAGGGGGCAATGGGCAGTTCTTC. Its protein is CASSSTGGNGQFF. Combining the CDR3 with reference TRBV5-1 and TRBJ2-1 gives the whole variable domain KAGVTQTPRYLIKTRGQQVTLSCSPISGHRSVSWYQQTPGQGLQFLFEYFSETQRNKGNFPGRFSGRQFSNSRSEMNVSTLELGDSALYLCASSSTGGNGQFFGPGTRLTVL.

This clonotype occurred many times. The V gene is TRBV10-3, the J gene TRBJ2-3, with D perhaps TRBD2 (5 bases). Trimming left V 2 bases short and J 6 bases short, with 12 bases between. This CDR3 is built from 14 residues. Germline V gene lookup returns CDR1 ENHRY and CDR2 SYGVKD. In nucleotides, the CDR3 is TGTGCCATCAGTGAGGATAGCGTGGGGGATACGCAGTATTTT. As protein: CAISEDSVGDTQYF.

V usage is TRBV6-1 and J usage is TRBJ2-1, with TRBD2 matching 8 bases. This CDR3 contains 15 residues. Per germline, CDR1 MNHNS and CDR2 SASEGT. V was clipped by 3 bases and J by 2 bases; unmatched bases: 3. CDR3 in amino acids: CASSETSDTYNEQFF. The CDR3 DNA follows: TGTGCCAGCAGTGAGACTAGCGACACCTACAATGAGCAGTTCTTC.

This chain connects TRBV4-1 to TRBJ2-7; TRBD1 agrees at 7 bases. This CDR3 is 17 amino acids long. Trimming at V came to 1 base and at J to 1 base, leaving 10 bases not matched to a gene. The germline gives CDR1 MGHRA, CDR2 YSYEKL. The CDR3 coding sequence is TGCGCCAGCAGCCAAGGGGCTCTGGGACAGCGATCCTACGAGCAGTACTTC. As protein: CASSQGALGQRSYEQYF.

This clonotype was counted only a few times. V is TRBV4-1 and J is TRBJ2-6; 9 bases agree with TRBD1. Trimming cost V 5 bases and J 3 bases; bases outside gene matches: 2. The germline V gene has CDR1 MGHRA and CDR2 YSYEKL. The CDR3 contains 15 residues. CDR3 nucleotide sequence: TGCGCCAGCAGCAGGACAGGGGTTGGGGCCAACGTCCTGACTTTC. It specifies CASSRTGVGANVLTF.

The V call is TRBV6-5, the J call TRBJ2-7; D gene uncertain. The V end was cut by 2 bases, the J end by 5 bases, with 13 bases between. Per germline, CDR1 MNHEY and CDR2 SVGAGI. The CDR3 is 14 residues long. The CDR3 coding sequence is TGTGCCAGCAGTTACAACAGTGGAGTCCACGAGCAGTACTTC. This sequence encodes CASSYNSGVHEQYF.